This entry lists 13 T cell receptor beta chains sequenced from one sample in a study of OX40 agonist ivuxolimab in advanced cancers. This table comes from immunoSEQ multiplex PCR, and its TCRdb copy is limited to in-frame clones, with some not included. The sample records 7,500 to 8,500 clones, roughly 87% being singletons. This specimen consisted of CD4+ or CD8+ T cells sorted from blood, obtained in a trial of the OX40 agonist ivuxolimab. The receptors here all came from an adult with an advanced solid tumor such as melanoma, head and neck, liver or kidney cancer.

The rearrangement links TRBV13 to TRBJ2-5, with 12 bases fitting TRBD2. CDR1 and CDR2 (germline): PRHDT, FYEKMQ (reference sequence). This CDR3 spans 15 amino acids. The V segment lost 5 bases and the J segment 3 bases; nucleotides outside the gene matches: 4. CDR3 bases: TGTGCCAGCAGCCCGCGGACTAGCGGGGAAGAGACCCAGTACTTC. It specifies CASSPRTSGEETQYF.

The CDR3 loop reads CASSFRTVNTEAFF. Written as DNA, the CDR3 is TGTGCCAGCAGCTTCCGAACAGTCAACACTGAAGCTTTCTTT. The chain employs TRBV5-4 and TRBJ1-1; no clear D gene. Looked up from germline, CDR1 is SGHNT and CDR2 is YYREEE (reference sequence). The ends were cut back, 2 bases at V and 2 bases at J, with 10 bases in the middle. This CDR3 comprises 14 residues.

The rearrangement links TRBV5-1 to TRBJ2-7, with D possibly TRBD2 on 5 matching bases. Germline V gives CDR1 SGHRS, CDR2 YFSETQ. Deletions cut 0 bases from V and 2 bases from J, with 15 bases between. The CDR3 loop spans 16 amino acids. The CDR3 loop reads CASSLGASGGPYEQYF. The CDR3 bases are TGCGCCAGCAGCTTGGGGGCGAGCGGAGGACCCTACGAGCAGTACTTC.

The V and J genes are TRBV18 and TRBJ2-5, with TRBD1 matching over 10 bases. The CDR3 loop spans 15 amino acids. Germline lookup yields CDR1 KGHSH and CDR2 LQKENI. Trimming removed 5 bases from V and 4 bases from J; junction bases left unmatched: 7. The CDR3 protein is CASSSDRGLIETQYF. The CDR3, as DNA: TGTGCCAGCTCAAGCGACAGGGGGCTTATAGAGACCCAGTACTTC.

The sample holds one count of this clone. This chain links TRBV28 with TRBJ2-7, with 12 bases fitting TRBD1. This CDR3 region has 14 residues. Germline V gives CDR1 MDHEN, CDR2 SYDVKM. V gave up 8 bases and J gave up 4 bases; unmatched junction bases: 6. As DNA, the CDR3 is TGTGCCAGCTTGGGACAGGGGGCGATGTACGAGCAGTACTTC. It yields the protein CASLGQGAMYEQYF.

The J gene is TRBJ1-3, the V gene TRBV9; TRBD1 matches at 8 bases. After removal of 0 bases from V and 0 bases from J, the junction contained 8 bases not matched to a gene. Germline lookup yields CDR1 SGDLS and CDR2 YYNGEE. This CDR3 is 18 amino acids long. The CDR3 loop reads CASSVDGQGVSSGNTIYF. CDR3 coding DNA: TGTGCCAGCAGCGTAGACGGACAGGGAGTAAGCTCTGGAAACACCATATATTTT.

The chain recombines TRBV4-2 with TRBJ2-1, with D possibly being TRBD1 (6 bases). Trimming removed 4 bases from V and 8 bases from J, with 18 bases in between. This CDR3 is 15 amino acids long. Germline assignment: CDR1 LGHNA and CDR2 YNFKEQ. The chain's CDR3 is CASSPITQGRHEQFF. CDR3 nucleotides: TGTGCCAGCAGCCCCATTACCCAGGGGCGCCATGAGCAGTTCTTC.

The chain links TRBV19 to TRBJ2-7; D gene unclear. The CDR3 loop spans 14 amino acids. The V gene lost 2 bases and the J gene lost 3 bases, with 11 bases spanning the gap. Germline CDR1 and CDR2: LNHDA and SQIVND (reference sequence). Here the CDR3 reads CASSISDNRYEQYF. The CDR3 DNA is TGTGCCAGTAGTATATCCGACAACCGCTACGAGCAGTACTTC.

The chain is built from TRBV19 and TRBJ2-7, with 8 positions matching TRBD1. The germline V gene encodes CDR1 LNHDA and CDR2 SQIVND (reference sequence). The junction had 9 bases not matched to a gene; V was cut back by 5 bases and J by 6 bases. This CDR3 is 14 amino acids long. CDR3 loop: CASSLRTGRSEQYF. The CDR3 nucleotides are TGTGCCAGTAGTTTGAGGACAGGGAGAAGCGAGCAGTACTTC.

V and J are TRBV5-1 and TRBJ2-3; D possibly uses TRBD1 or TRBD2 (6 bases each). The CDR3 is made up of 16 amino acids. The germline V gene encodes CDR1 SGHRS and CDR2 YFSETQ. V lost 4 bases and J 3 bases, leaving 18 bases between the germline ends. The CDR3 nucleotides are TGCGCCAGCAGCGCGGGGTGGACAGCTAGTACAGATACGCAGTATTTT. This encodes CASSAGWTASTDTQYF.

The V gene is TRBV27, the J gene TRBJ2-7; no firm D call. CDR1 MNHEY and CDR2 SMNVEV come from the germline V gene (reference sequence). The V and J ends lost 8 bases and 1 base respectively, with 18 bases between them. The CDR3 length is 15 residues. CDR3 bases: TGTGCCAGCTCTTCCGGCGTCGGGTTTTCCTACGAGCAGTACTTC. Protein product: CASSSGVGFSYEQYF.

This clone occurred once. This rearrangement joins TRBV5-5 to TRBJ1-3; D gene unclear. The length of the CDR3 is 16 residues. CDR1 and CDR2 (germline): SGHKS, YYEKEE (reference sequence). V was clipped by 0 bases and J by 0 bases, with 10 bases between them. CDR3 DNA sequence: TGTGCCAGCAGCTTGGGGTACAGCGTCTCTGGAAACACCATATATTTT. The encoded protein is CASSLGYSVSGNTIYF. Full variable domain (missing parts from reference TRBV5-5 and TRBJ1-3): DAGVTQSPTHLIKTRGQQVTLRCSPISGHKSVSWYQQVLGQGPQFIFQYYEKEERGRGNFPDRFSARQFPNYSSELNVNALLLGDSALYLCASSLGYSVSGNTIYFGEGSWLTVV.

This chain links TRBV7-9 with TRBJ2-1; D is ambiguous. The CDR3 totals 13 residues. V was pared by 5 bases and J by 4 bases, with 9 bases between. Germline V CDR1 and CDR2: SEHNR, FQNEAQ (reference sequence). CDR3 region: CASSVSEYNEQFF. The CDR3 region has the DNA TGTGCCAGCAGCGTCTCTGAGTACAATGAGCAGTTCTTC.